Shown below are 27 T cell receptor beta chains from a single sample sequenced in a study of blood T cell repertoires in COVID-19. The assay was immunoSEQ multiplex PCR, and TCRdb's table has in-frame clones only and misses some. The data contain tens of thousands of clones, around 67% of them singletons. Sequenced: peripheral blood. Receptors originate from a man in his 70s with COVID-19, enrolled during active disease.

V usage is TRBV5-1 and J usage is TRBJ2-7; 9 nucleotides line up with TRBD2. Germline loops: CDR1 SGHRS, CDR2 YFSETQ. The CDR3 has 16 amino acids. Trimming removed 4 bases from V and 4 bases from J; junction bases left unmatched: 12. CDR3 sequence: CASSPDGGRAVYEQYF. In nucleotides, the CDR3 is TGCGCCAGCAGCCCCGATGGCGGGAGGGCCGTTTACGAGCAGTACTTC. The full variable domain, completed using reference TRBV5-1 and TRBJ2-7, is KAGVTQTPRYLIKTRGQQVTLSCSPISGHRSVSWYQQTPGQGLQFLFEYFSETQRNKGNFPGRFSGRQFSNSRSEMNVSTLELGDSALYLCASSPDGGRAVYEQYFGPGTRLTVT.

V gene TRBV13 combines with J gene TRBJ2-3; 8 bases align to TRBD1. Germline-derived CDR1 and CDR2 are PRHDT and FYEKMQ (reference sequence). The trim removed 5 bases at V and 5 bases at J, leaving 18 bases unmatched. The CDR3 length is 18 residues. CDR3 coding DNA: TGTGCCAGCAGCCTAACTAAAACCCCGACAGGGGCTGTAGATACGCAGTATTTT. Amino acids: CASSLTKTPTGAVDTQYF.

J is TRBJ2-3 and V is TRBV7-2; D may be TRBD1 (6 bases). V was shortened by 1 base and J by 1 base, with 15 bases between the two germline ends. Germline V gene lookup returns CDR1 SGHTA and CDR2 FQGNSA. This CDR3 is 17 amino acids long. Written as DNA, the CDR3 is TGTGCCAGCAGCTTAGTATTTCTGGCAGGGGGCACAGATACGCAGTATTTT. This encodes CASSLVFLAGGTDTQYF.

J is TRBJ1-5 and V is TRBV2, with D possibly matching TRBD1 (6 bases). The CDR3 covers 14 residues. The germline V gene encodes CDR1 SNHLY and CDR2 FYNNEI. Deletions cut 5 bases from V and 5 bases from J, with 13 bases between. For the CDR3, the DNA is TGTGCCAGCAGTTACGACAGGAGCTATCAGCCCCAGCATTTT. Protein: CASSYDRSYQPQHF.

The chain combines TRBV5-1 with TRBJ2-2; 9 nucleotides line up with TRBD2. The CDR3 covers 17 residues. After removal of 3 bases from V and 1 base from J, the junction contained 7 bases not matched to a gene. Looked up from germline, CDR1 is SGHRS and CDR2 is YFSETQ. CDR3 coding DNA: TGCGCCAGCAGCTACTGGACTAGCGTGTTGAACACCGGGGAGCTGTTTTTT. It encodes CASSYWTSVLNTGELFF. Full variable domain (outside the CDR3, taken from reference TRBV5-1 and TRBJ2-2): KAGVTQTPRYLIKTRGQQVTLSCSPISGHRSVSWYQQTPGQGLQFLFEYFSETQRNKGNFPGRFSGRQFSNSRSEMNVSTLELGDSALYLCASSYWTSVLNTGELFFGEGSRLTVL.

V and J are TRBV28 and TRBJ2-4, with D tentatively TRBD2 (5 bases). V lost 4 bases, J lost 8 bases, and 6 bases lay in between. CDR1 MDHEN and CDR2 SYDVKM come from the germline V gene. The CDR3 has 11 amino acids. The CDR3 nucleotides read TGTGCCAGCAGTTCGAGGGACATTCAGTACTTC. The encoded protein is CASSSRDIQYF.

The chain is built from TRBV28 and TRBJ2-5; 10 bases align to TRBD2. Per the germline V gene, CDR1 is MDHEN and CDR2 is SYDVKM. V shed 5 bases, J shed 1 base, and the junction held 4 bases outside the gene matches. The CDR3 is made up of 15 amino acids. CDR3 region: CASSQGTSAQETQYF. CDR3 bases: TGTGCCAGCAGTCAGGGGACTAGCGCCCAAGAGACCCAGTACTTC.

The J gene is TRBJ2-7, the V gene TRBV19; D not certain. CDR1 and CDR2 from the germline V gene are LNHDA and SQIVND (reference sequence). Deletions cut 0 bases from V and 9 bases from J, with 9 bases between. The CDR3 covers 12 residues. CDR3 sequence: CASSIDRQRQYF. In DNA, the CDR3 is TGTGCCAGTAGTATAGACAGGCAAAGGCAGTACTTC.

This clone has just a few counts. V gene TRBV4-1 combines with J gene TRBJ2-7; TRBD2 aligns across 13 bases. Trimming removed 0 bases from V and 2 bases from J; junction bases left unmatched: 4. Germline loops: CDR1 MGHRA, CDR2 YSYEKL. The length of the CDR3 is 17 residues. In DNA form, the CDR3 reads TGCGCCAGCAGCCAAGAGACCGGACTAGCGGGGGCCTACGAGCAGTACTTC. It yields the protein CASSQETGLAGAYEQYF.

The chain has TRBV27 and TRBJ2-6, with 7 bases aligning to TRBD1. The CDR3 totals 19 residues. The J segment lost 0 bases and the V segment lost 6 bases, leaving 14 bases of the junction unmatched. Germline CDR1 and CDR2: MNHEY and SMNVEV (reference sequence). The CDR3 loop is CASSFGQVFTRSGANVLTF. The CDR3 coding sequence is TGTGCCAGCAGCTTTGGACAGGTCTTCACCCGCTCTGGGGCCAACGTCCTGACTTTC.

V is TRBV15 and J is TRBJ2-5; TRBD1 agrees at 11 bases. CDR1 and CDR2 from the germline V gene are LNHNV and YYDKDF (reference sequence). The J segment lost 12 bases and the V segment lost 1 base, leaving 4 bases of the junction unmatched. The CDR3 totals 13 residues. CDR3 sequence (DNA): TGTGCCACCAGCAGAGGGGGACAGGGGGAGAAGTACTTC. It encodes CATSRGGQGEKYF.

The gene calls are TRBV15 and TRBJ1-5; D is undetermined. V lost 1 base to trimming and J lost 5 bases, with 15 bases between them. The CDR3 has 16 amino acids. Germline-derived CDR1 and CDR2 are LNHNV and YYDKDF (reference sequence). The CDR3 region has the DNA TGTGCCACCAGCAGAGCCGGTTCGGGCGGGGATCAGCCCCAGCATTTT. Translating gives CATSRAGSGGDQPQHF.

The chain combines TRBV5-1 with TRBJ2-5, with 12 bases lining up with TRBD2. With 4 bases clipped from V and 2 bases from J, the junction kept 6 bases outside the gene matches. CDR1 is SGHRS, CDR2 YFSETQ, per germline. The CDR3 runs 16 residues. CDR3 sequence: CASSLRTSGVQETQYF. CDR3 coding DNA: TGCGCCAGCAGCCTCCGGACTAGCGGGGTACAAGAGACCCAGTACTTC.

The count of this clone is one. J is TRBJ1-1 and V is TRBV19; D uncertain. V was cut by 5 bases and J by 0 bases, with 10 bases left in between. This CDR3 region has 14 residues. Germline assignment: CDR1 LNHDA and CDR2 SQIVND (reference sequence). CDR3 DNA: TGTGCCAGTAGTCCTCGATACATGAACACTGAAGCTTTCTTT. Amino acids: CASSPRYMNTEAFF.

J is TRBJ2-7 and V is TRBV6-2 or TRBV6-3, with D unresolved. V was trimmed by 3 bases and J by 3 bases, leaving 12 bases between them. This CDR3 spans 14 amino acids. Per the germline V gene, CDR1 is MNHEY and CDR2 is SVGEGT. The CDR3 is CASSYPEFGYEQYF. In DNA, the CDR3 is TGTGCCAGCAGTTATCCCGAATTCGGCTACGAGCAGTACTTC.

The V call is TRBV4-2, the J call TRBJ2-2; 10 bases are a match to TRBD1. This CDR3 spans 15 amino acids. V was clipped by 6 bases and J by 1 base; unmatched bases: 2. The germline CDR1 and CDR2 sequences are LGHNA and YNFKEQ. The CDR3 protein is CASRRTGGNTGELFF. CDR3 nucleotide sequence: TGTGCCAGCAGGCGGACAGGGGGGAACACCGGGGAGCTGTTTTTT.

As DNA, the CDR3 is TGTGCCAGCAGCGTATTAGGACTAGCGGGCTACAATGAGCAGTTCTTC. It is translated as CASSVLGLAGYNEQFF. This chain uses TRBV9 with TRBJ2-1; 11 bases match TRBD2. CDR1 SGDLS and CDR2 YYNGEE come from the germline V gene. J lost 3 bases, V lost 1 base, and 3 bases had no gene match. There are 16 residues in the CDR3. Full variable domain (outside the CDR3, taken from reference TRBV9 and TRBJ2-1): DSGVTQTPKHLITATGQRVTLRCSPRSGDLSVYWYQQSLDQGLQFLIQYYNGEERAKGNILERFSAQQFPDLHSELNLSSLELGDSALYFCASSVLGLAGYNEQFFGPGTRLTVL.

This clone was picked up a small number of times. The chain recombines TRBV5-1 with TRBJ2-1; 13 nucleotides align to TRBD2. V trimming: 4 bases; J trimming: 5 bases; junction bases outside the gene matches: 6. This CDR3 region has 16 residues. From germline, CDR1 is SGHRS and CDR2 YFSETQ. The CDR3 DNA follows: TGCGCCAGCAGCGTCCCAACTAGCGGGAGGGACAATGAGCAGTTCTTC. Its translation: CASSVPTSGRDNEQFF.

This sequence joins TRBV5-4 and TRBJ2-1, with D possibly matching TRBD2 (5 bases). Deletions cut 4 bases from V and 0 bases from J, with 11 bases between. CDR1 is SGHNT, CDR2 YYREEE, per germline (reference sequence). This CDR3 has 15 residues. The CDR3 DNA sequence: TGTGCCAGCAGCCAAACGGGATTCTCCTACAATGAGCAGTTCTTC. This encodes CASSQTGFSYNEQFF.

This clone has just a few counts. The V and J genes are TRBV11-2 and TRBJ2-7; no reliable D call. The V gene lost 1 base and the J gene lost 0 bases, with 4 bases spanning the gap. The CDR3 is 13 amino acids. Germline V gene lookup returns CDR1 SGHAT and CDR2 FQNNGV. The CDR3 nucleotides read TGTGCCAGCAGCTTAGGGAGCTCCTACGAGCAGTACTTC. This codes for CASSLGSSYEQYF.

The chain links TRBV9 to TRBJ2-5; 9 nucleotides align to TRBD2. After removal of 7 bases from V and 2 bases from J, the junction contained 3 bases not matched to a gene. Germline lookup yields CDR1 SGDLS and CDR2 YYNGEE. The CDR3 runs to 13 residues. CDR3 DNA sequence: TGTGCCAGCGCTCTAGCGGGACAAGAGACCCAGTACTTC. Translated: CASALAGQETQYF.

The chain recombines TRBV5-1 with TRBJ2-1; D unresolved. Trimming cost V 2 bases and J 0 bases, with 18 bases left between them. The CDR3 has 18 residues. Germline V gene data show CDR1 as SGHRS and CDR2 as YFSETQ. Here the CDR3 reads CASSFQTYSRSSYNEQFF. The CDR3 DNA reads TGCGCCAGCAGCTTTCAAACCTATAGTAGGAGCTCCTACAATGAGCAGTTCTTC.

The chain uses TRBV5-1 and TRBJ2-3, with D maybe TRBD2 (6 bases). V was cut by 2 bases and J by 5 bases, with 12 bases left in between. The CDR3 contains 14 residues. The V gene's germline CDR1 is SGHRS and CDR2 YFSETQ. The CDR3 loop is CASSLTGEGDTQYF. CDR3 nucleotides: TGCGCCAGCAGCTTAACGGGAGAAGGAGATACGCAGTATTTT.

This clone was counted many times. This chain joins TRBV20-1 and TRBJ2-7, with D uncertain. Germline-derived CDR1 and CDR2 are DFQATT and SNEGSKA (reference sequence). Trimming took off 3 bases at V and 3 bases at J, with 15 bases between the two ends. This CDR3 contains 14 residues. The CDR3 region is CSASAPEKLYEQYF. The CDR3 coding sequence is TGCAGTGCTAGTGCTCCCGAGAAACTCTACGAGCAGTACTTC.

The chain carries TRBV19 and TRBJ1-5; the D is unclear. Trimming shortened V by 5 bases and J by 3 bases, and 17 bases separated the two germline ends. Per the germline V gene, CDR1 is LNHDA and CDR2 is SQIVND (reference sequence). The CDR3 loop spans 16 amino acids. The CDR3: CASSGWRLTNNQPQHF. The CDR3 DNA is TGTGCCAGTAGTGGTTGGCGGCTGACCAACAATCAGCCCCAGCATTTT.

The rearrangement uses TRBV7-2 and TRBJ2-7, with 11 bases fitting TRBD2. This CDR3 has 17 residues. Germline-derived CDR1 and CDR2 are SGHTA and FQGNSA. Losses at the gene ends were 1 base for V and 3 bases for J; bases not matched to a gene: 8. CDR3 residues: CASSLGRLAGSNYEQYF. CDR3 sequence (DNA): TGTGCCAGCAGCTTAGGAAGACTAGCGGGATCGAACTACGAGCAGTACTTC.

This chain connects TRBV7-9 to TRBJ1-2; TRBD1 matches 8 bases. CDR1 SEHNR and CDR2 FQNEAQ come from the germline V gene (reference sequence). The V segment lost 5 bases and the J segment 3 bases; nucleotides outside the gene matches: 5. The CDR3 consists of 14 residues. CDR3 region: CASSRQGTHYGYTF. The CDR3 DNA follows: TGTGCCAGCAGCCGACAGGGGACTCACTATGGCTACACCTTC.